The 27 T cell receptor beta chains in this list originate from one sample, sequenced in a study of T cell changes during pregnancy in multiple sclerosis. Measured with immunoSEQ multiplex PCR; TCRdb has only the in-frame clones, and not every one. The sample yields tens of thousands of clones, approximately 90% seen once. Sequencing used peripheral blood, obtained before pregnancy. Receptor source: a female donor with multiple sclerosis, enrolled in a pregnancy study.

V is TRBV19 and J is TRBJ2-5; the match to TRBD2 covers 10 bases. Trimming took 5 bases from V and 4 from J; bases not matched to a gene: 7. CDR1 LNHDA and CDR2 SQIVND come from the germline V gene (reference sequence). The CDR3 is made up of 15 amino acids. The chain's CDR3 is CASSDWRTSGETQYF. Written as DNA, the CDR3 is TGTGCCAGTAGTGATTGGCGGACTAGCGGAGAGACCCAGTACTTC.

Notes on this clone: At one end the junction does not follow the germline gene, possibly because of a read error. The chain joins TRBV7-2 to TRBJ2-5; TRBD2 aligns across 10 bases. The CDR3 spans 17 residues. Germline CDR1 reads SGHTA; CDR2 reads FQGNSA. In DNA, the CDR3 is TGTGCCAGCAGTTTAGGGGTGGAGCGGGGGGGCGGAGAGACCCAGTACTTC. Translation: CASSLGVERGGGETQYF.

The CDR3 loop reads CASKQGLSSYEQYF. DNA for the CDR3: TGTGCCAGCAAGCAGGGCCTATCGTCCTACGAGCAGTACTTC. The rearrangement links TRBV2 to TRBJ2-7, with D possibly TRBD1 on 5 matching bases. Trimming shortened V by 7 bases and J by 1 base, and 14 bases separated the two germline ends. CDR1 and CDR2 (germline): SNHLY, FYNNEI. This CDR3 has 14 amino acids.

V is TRBV10-1 and J is TRBJ2-1, with D maybe TRBD1 (5 bases). Germline CDR1 and CDR2: WNHNN and SYGVQD (reference sequence). V was cut by 0 bases and J by 7 bases, with 13 bases left in between. The length of the CDR3 is 15 residues. CDR3 nucleotides: TGCGCCAGCAGTGAGTCTGGAGCAGGGTGGAATGAGCAGTTCTTC. Protein: CASSESGAGWNEQFF.

This chain uses TRBV9 with TRBJ2-7; D gene uncertain. Looked up from germline, CDR1 is SGDLS and CDR2 is YYNGEE. This CDR3 comprises 17 residues. The ends were cut back, 4 bases at V and 7 bases at J, with 27 bases in the middle. The CDR3, as DNA: TGTGCCAGCAGCCCACGCGACCAGGCAGCTGCCCCCCCGGAGCAGTACTTC. Protein sequence: CASSPRDQAAAPPEQYF.

This clone was seen more than once but under ten times. The rearrangement links TRBV7-2 to TRBJ1-5; 7 bases map to TRBD1. V shed 4 bases, J shed 6 bases, and the junction held 9 bases outside the gene matches. The length of the CDR3 is 15 residues. CDR1 and CDR2 (germline): SGHTA, FQGNSA. CDR3 protein: CASSSRQGSGQPQHF. The CDR3 DNA reads TGTGCCAGCAGCTCGAGACAGGGATCAGGTCAGCCCCAGCATTTT.

This sequence joins TRBV7-9 and TRBJ2-7; TRBD1 matches at 8 bases. This CDR3 region has 13 residues. V dropped 5 bases and J dropped 2; count of bases not matched to a gene: 2. Germline V gene lookup returns CDR1 SEHNR and CDR2 FQNEAQ (reference sequence). CDR3 residues: CASSDRGAYEQYF. As DNA, the CDR3 is TGTGCCAGCAGCGACAGGGGCGCCTACGAGCAGTACTTC.

J is TRBJ1-1 and V is TRBV19; weak D call: TRBD1 (5 bases). The CDR3 length is 12 residues. V gave up 8 bases and J gave up 3 bases, with 10 bases separating them. CDR1 is LNHDA, CDR2 SQIVND, per germline (reference sequence). The CDR3 region has the DNA TGTGCCAGTTCCTGGGGCTACACTGAAGCTTTCTTT. Translation gives CASSWGYTEAFF.

The chain uses TRBV11-1 and TRBJ2-7; D might be TRBD2 (7 bases). The V gene's germline CDR1 is SGHAT and CDR2 FQDESV (reference sequence). The CDR3 runs to 16 residues. V was clipped by 3 bases and J by 0 bases, with 15 bases between them. The CDR3 is CASSFPRGTPSYEQYF. For the CDR3, the DNA is TGTGCCAGCAGCTTCCCGCGGGGGACACCCTCCTACGAGCAGTACTTC.

V is TRBV6-5 and J is TRBJ2-3; 8 positions match TRBD2. V was pared by 2 bases and J by 0 bases, with 4 bases of the junction left unmatched. CDR3 length: 16 residues. Looked up from germline, CDR1 is MNHEY and CDR2 is SVGAGI. The CDR3 region has the DNA TGTGCCAGCAGTTACGCCAGCGGGAGTAGCACAGATACGCAGTATTTT. This sequence encodes CASSYASGSSTDTQYF.

This clone was observed once. The rearrangement joins TRBV7-3 to TRBJ1-6, with D perhaps matching TRBD1 (5 bases). The V and J ends lost 2 bases and 7 bases respectively, with 9 bases between them. In germline, CDR1 is SGHTA, CDR2 FQGTGA. This CDR3 is built from 14 residues. The CDR3 coding sequence is TGTGCCAGCAGCTTACAGGGTATCAATTCACCCCTCCACTTT. Translated, it gives CASSLQGINSPLHF. Combining the CDR3 with reference TRBV7-3 and TRBJ1-6 gives the whole variable domain GAGVSQTPSNKVTEKGKYVELRCDPISGHTALYWYRQSLGQGPEFLIYFQGTGAADDSGLPNDRFFAVRPEGSVSTLKIQRTERGDSAVYLCASSLQGINSPLHFGNGTRLTVT.

This chain uses TRBV6-5 with TRBJ2-7; D remains ambiguous. Trimming pared 4 bases from V and 7 bases from J, leaving 8 bases between. The CDR3 length is 11 residues. The germline V gene has CDR1 MNHEY and CDR2 SVGAGI. Written as DNA, the CDR3 is TGTGCCAGCAGTTCCTTGTTTGAGCAGTACTTC. It specifies CASSSLFEQYF.

V gene TRBV18 combines with J gene TRBJ1-1; no firm D call. The CDR3 extends over 15 amino acids. V shed 3 bases and J shed 1 base, with 12 bases lying between them. Germline CDR1 and CDR2: KGHSH and LQKENI. The CDR3 here is CASSPLSTTNTEAFF. The CDR3 nucleotides read TGTGCCAGCTCACCCCTGTCTACCACGAACACTGAAGCTTTCTTT.

This rearrangement joins TRBV18 to TRBJ1-2; 7 bases agree with TRBD1. CDR3 length: 13 residues. CDR1 is KGHSH and CDR2 is LQKENI in the germline V gene. V gave up 6 bases and J gave up 6 bases; unmatched junction bases: 7. In DNA, the CDR3 is TGTGCCAGCTCCCTCAGACAGGGAGATGGCTACACCTTC. Translated: CASSLRQGDGYTF.

The J gene is TRBJ1-2, the V gene TRBV27, with a possible D match to TRBD1 (5 bases). Between the trimmed V and J ends, which lost 6 bases and 5 bases, there was a span of 22 bases. Germline V CDR1 and CDR2: MNHEY, SMNVEV (reference sequence). The CDR3 has 16 amino acids. CDR3 nucleotides: TGTGCCAGCAGAGTTGGGGGGGTAGGGTTTCGGTATGGCTACACCTTC. Its protein product is CASRVGGVGFRYGYTF.

The chain couples TRBV5-1 to TRBJ2-5; D is unclear. The CDR3 is 16 residues long. Germline CDR1 and CDR2: SGHRS and YFSETQ. V dropped 4 bases and J dropped 1 base, with 17 bases sitting between them. CDR3 coding DNA: TGCGCCAGCAGCCCCCGCTGGCTAGAAGGCCAAGAGACCCAGTACTTC. Protein product: CASSPRWLEGQETQYF. The full variable domain, with the rest looked up from reference TRBV5-1 and TRBJ2-5, is KAGVTQTPRYLIKTRGQQVTLSCSPISGHRSVSWYQQTPGQGLQFLFEYFSETQRNKGNFPGRFSGRQFSNSRSEMNVSTLELGDSALYLCASSPRWLEGQETQYFGPGTRLLVL.

The chain links TRBV7-3 to TRBJ2-2; 11 bases fit TRBD2. CDR3 size: 17 residues. Trimming cost V 5 bases and J 1 base; bases outside gene matches: 6. Germline V lookup: CDR1 SGHTA, CDR2 FQGTGA. The CDR3 is CASSQYGLAGNTGELFF. The CDR3 DNA follows: TGTGCCAGCAGCCAATACGGACTAGCGGGGAACACCGGGGAGCTGTTTTTT.

V is TRBV11-2 and J is TRBJ2-2, with 10 bases aligning to TRBD1. Germline V gives CDR1 SGHAT, CDR2 FQNNGV. This CDR3 is built from 19 residues. V lost 2 bases and J lost 0; bases outside the gene matches: 9. The CDR3 loop reads CASSLKFSTGGPNTGELFF. Here the CDR3 DNA reads TGTGCCAGCAGCTTAAAATTCTCGACAGGGGGCCCGAACACCGGGGAGCTGTTTTTT.

V is TRBV19 and J is TRBJ1-5, with 9 positions matching TRBD1. CDR1 and CDR2 (germline): LNHDA, SQIVND (reference sequence). This CDR3 comprises 16 residues. J gave up 2 bases and V 8 bases, and 10 bases lay outside the gene matches. In nucleotides, the CDR3 is TGTGCCAGTCAACAGACGGGACAGGGTGGCAATCAGCCCCAGCATTTT. It encodes CASQQTGQGGNQPQHF.

The V call is TRBV28, the J call TRBJ2-1; 11 bases align to TRBD2. Trimming cost V 6 bases and J 4 bases; bases outside gene matches: 8. The CDR3 runs to 16 residues. CDR1 is MDHEN, CDR2 SYDVKM, per germline. CDR3 in DNA: TGTGCCAGCAGCCCCACCCTAGCGGGAGGATACAATGAGCAGTTCTTC. Its translation: CASSPTLAGGYNEQFF.

CDR3 DNA sequence: TGTGCCAGCAGCCCCGGGACGGGGGAGTACTTC. Amino acid sequence: CASSPGTGEYF. This chain uses TRBV5-4 with TRBJ2-7, with D tentatively TRBD2 (6 bases). Germline CDR1 SGHNT, CDR2 YYREEE (reference sequence). The CDR3 extends over 11 amino acids. V lost 4 bases to trimming and J lost 11 bases, with 13 bases between them. Full variable domain (rest looked up from reference TRBV5-4 and TRBJ2-7): ETGVTQSPTHLIKTRGQQVTLRCSSQSGHNTVSWYQQALGQGPQFIFQYYREEENGRGNFPPRFSGLQFPNYSSELNVNALELDDSALYLCASSPGTGEYFGPGTRLTVT.

The CDR3 sequence is CASSRAGEKLFF. The CDR3 region has the DNA TGTGCCAGCAGCCGCGCGGGTGAAAAACTGTTTTTT. V is TRBV7-6 and J is TRBJ1-4; D gene uncertain. The germline gives CDR1 SGHVS, CDR2 FNYEAQ. V shed 5 bases and J shed 7 bases, with 8 bases lying between them. CDR3 length equals 12 residues. Based on the CDR3 plus reference TRBV7-6 and TRBJ1-4, the full variable domain is GAGVSQSPRYKVTKRGQDVALRCDPISGHVSLYWYRQALGQGPEFLTYFNYEAQQDKSGLPNDRFSAERPEGSISTLTIQRTEQRDSAMYRCASSRAGEKLFFGSGTQLSVL.

The J gene is TRBJ2-2, the V gene TRBV11-3; 7 nucleotides agree with TRBD2. This CDR3 contains 15 residues. The germline V gene encodes CDR1 SGHNT and CDR2 YENEEA. V shed 6 bases and J 6 bases; nucleotides not matched to a gene: 10. CDR3 protein: CASSTYTSAPGELFF. The CDR3 coding sequence is TGTGCCAGCAGTACCTACACTAGCGCCCCCGGGGAGCTGTTTTTT.

This chain links TRBV6-6 with TRBJ1-2; 11 nucleotides align to TRBD1. CDR3 length: 16 amino acids. Trimming cost V 7 bases and J 1 base; bases outside gene matches: 8. Per the germline V gene, CDR1 is MNHNY and CDR2 is SVGAGI (reference sequence). CDR3 DNA sequence: TGTGCCAGCACCACGGGGACAGGGGGTATTAACTATGGCTACACCTTC. Its translation is CASTTGTGGINYGYTF.

V usage is TRBV7-8 and J usage is TRBJ2-5, with a possible D match to TRBD2 (6 bases). Trimming removed 1 base at V and 5 bases at J, with 11 bases between. The CDR3 is 14 amino acids. CDR1 and CDR2 (germline): SGHVS, FQNEAQ. CDR3 amino acids: CASSLGGGGETQYF. The DNA of the CDR3 is TGTGCCAGCAGCTTAGGGGGTGGGGGGGAGACCCAGTACTTC.

The chain employs TRBV18 and TRBJ1-5, with no clear D. The germline CDR1 and CDR2 sequences are KGHSH and LQKENI. CDR3 length: 16 amino acids. Trimming shortened V by 2 bases and J by 3 bases, and 14 bases separated the two germline ends. The CDR3 DNA sequence: TGTGCCAGCTCACCATTCGCGCTGACTTCCAATCAGCCCCAGCATTTT. The encoded protein is CASSPFALTSNQPQHF.

The chain links TRBV4-1 to TRBJ1-1; unclear D gene. The CDR3 runs 12 residues. CDR1 MGHRA and CDR2 YSYEKL come from the germline V gene. V was cut by 5 bases and J by 4 bases, with 8 bases left in between. The CDR3 DNA reads as TGCGCCAGCAGCGGTCAGGTCACTGAAGCTTTCTTT. This gives the protein CASSGQVTEAFF.